The clone carrying this T cell receptor beta chain has ten or more counts. Antigen unknown. Attachment of unique molecular identifiers to individual cDNA molecules was performed. TCRdb re-analysed the 5' RACE reads in MiXCR, keeping a single row per CDR3 protein. This sample yields tens of thousands of distinct CDR3 sequences, of which 6% to 7% are seen a single time; about 8% belongs to the top ten. This specimen belongs to a study of early T cells in non-severe SARS-CoV-2 infection. Findings and limits, study-wide: Anti-spike CD8 specificities were favored by VDJdb matching, whose results missed private and CD4 specificities.

V was clipped by 3 bases and J by 1 base, with 6 bases between them. From germline, CDR1 is SGHTA and CDR2 FQGNSA. The CDR3 length is 13 residues. The rearrangement links TRBV7-2 to TRBJ1-1; D gene unclear. Sample: whole blood. This clonotype originated in an adult who was a healthcare worker with PCR-confirmed SARS-CoV-2 infection or an uninfected control (not recorded which). As DNA, the CDR3 is TGTGCCAGCAGCTTCACCCGGAACACTGAAGCTTTCTTT. Its protein is CASSFTRNTEAFF. The full variable domain, completed using reference TRBV7-2 and TRBJ1-1, is GAGVSQSPSNKVTEKGKDVELRCDPISGHTALYWYRQSLGQGLEFLIYFQGNSAPDKSGLPSDRFSAERTGGSVSTLTIQRTQQEDSAVYLCASSFTRNTEAFFGQGTRLTVV.